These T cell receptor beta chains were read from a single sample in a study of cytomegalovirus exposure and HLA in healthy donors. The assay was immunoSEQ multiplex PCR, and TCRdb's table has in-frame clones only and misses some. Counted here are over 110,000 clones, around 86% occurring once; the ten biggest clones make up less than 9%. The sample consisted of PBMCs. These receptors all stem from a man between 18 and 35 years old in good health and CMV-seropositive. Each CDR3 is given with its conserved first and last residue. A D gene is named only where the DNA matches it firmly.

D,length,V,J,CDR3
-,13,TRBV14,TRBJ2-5,CASSQGGGETQYF
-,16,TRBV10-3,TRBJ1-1,CAISYGQLMRNTEAFF
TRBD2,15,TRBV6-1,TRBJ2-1,CASNQRGVSYNEQFF
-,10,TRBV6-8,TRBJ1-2,CARSGYGYTF
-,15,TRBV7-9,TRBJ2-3,CASSQVSGETDTQYF
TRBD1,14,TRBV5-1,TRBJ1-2,CASSLLTGGYGYTF
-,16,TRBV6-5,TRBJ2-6,CASSSPRSSGANVLTF
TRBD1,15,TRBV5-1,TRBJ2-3,CASSSPGQSTDTQYF
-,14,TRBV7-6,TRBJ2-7,CASSLGVGVPKQYF
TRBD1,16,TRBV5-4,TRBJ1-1,CASSGRQGTGTAEAFF
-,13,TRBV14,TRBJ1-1,CASSQAIRSEAFF
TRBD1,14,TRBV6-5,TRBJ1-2,CASSPGQGTRGYTF
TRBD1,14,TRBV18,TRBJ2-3,CASSPTGGADTQYF
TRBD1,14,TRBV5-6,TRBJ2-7,CASSPRDRGREQYF
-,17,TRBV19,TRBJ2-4,CASNSGPFGIAKNIQYF
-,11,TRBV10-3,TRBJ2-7,CAISEDNEQYF
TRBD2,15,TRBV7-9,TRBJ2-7,CASSLSSSGVREQYF
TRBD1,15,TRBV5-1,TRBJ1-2,CASSVWTGLGYGYTF
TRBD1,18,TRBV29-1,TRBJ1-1,CSVENPTPGGVSDTEAFF
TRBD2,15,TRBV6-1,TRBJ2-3,CASSSGGAGTDTQYF
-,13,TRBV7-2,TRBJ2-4,CASSLTGGDIQYF
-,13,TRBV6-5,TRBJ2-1,CASSSDRYNEQFF
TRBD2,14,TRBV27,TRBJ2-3,CASSLSGLGDTQYF